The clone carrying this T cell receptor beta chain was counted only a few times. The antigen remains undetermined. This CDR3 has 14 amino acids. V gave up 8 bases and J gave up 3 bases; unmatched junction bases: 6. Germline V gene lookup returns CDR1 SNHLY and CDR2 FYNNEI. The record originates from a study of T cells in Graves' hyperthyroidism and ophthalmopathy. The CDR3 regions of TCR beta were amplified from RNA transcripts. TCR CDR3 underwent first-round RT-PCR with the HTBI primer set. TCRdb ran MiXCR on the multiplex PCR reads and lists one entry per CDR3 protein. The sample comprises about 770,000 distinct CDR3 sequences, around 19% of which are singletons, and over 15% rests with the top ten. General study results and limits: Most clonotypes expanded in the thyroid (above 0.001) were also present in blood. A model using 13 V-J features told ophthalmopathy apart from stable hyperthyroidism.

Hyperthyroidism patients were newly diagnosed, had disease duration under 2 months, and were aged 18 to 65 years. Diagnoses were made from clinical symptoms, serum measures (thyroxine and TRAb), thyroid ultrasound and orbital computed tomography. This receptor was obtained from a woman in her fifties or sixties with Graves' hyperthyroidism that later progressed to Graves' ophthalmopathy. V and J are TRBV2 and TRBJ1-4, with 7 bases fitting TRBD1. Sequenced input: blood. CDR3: CASSVRGANEKLFF. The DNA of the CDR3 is TGTGCCAGCTCGGTCAGGGGGGCTAATGAAAAACTGTTTTTT.